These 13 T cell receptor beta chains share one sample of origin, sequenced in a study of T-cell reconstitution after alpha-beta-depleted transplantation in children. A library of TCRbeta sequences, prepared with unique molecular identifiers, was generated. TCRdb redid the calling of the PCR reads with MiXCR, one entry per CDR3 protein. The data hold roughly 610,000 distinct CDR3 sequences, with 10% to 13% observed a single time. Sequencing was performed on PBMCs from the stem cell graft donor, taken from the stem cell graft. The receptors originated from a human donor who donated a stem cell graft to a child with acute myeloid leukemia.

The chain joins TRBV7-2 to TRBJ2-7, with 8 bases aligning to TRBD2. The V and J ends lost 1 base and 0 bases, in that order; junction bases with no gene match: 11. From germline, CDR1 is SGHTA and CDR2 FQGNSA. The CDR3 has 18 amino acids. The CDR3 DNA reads TGTGCCAGCAGCTTAGTGCCTAGCGGGTCGGTCAGCTCCTACGAGCAGTACTTC. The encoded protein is CASSLVPSGSVSSYEQYF.

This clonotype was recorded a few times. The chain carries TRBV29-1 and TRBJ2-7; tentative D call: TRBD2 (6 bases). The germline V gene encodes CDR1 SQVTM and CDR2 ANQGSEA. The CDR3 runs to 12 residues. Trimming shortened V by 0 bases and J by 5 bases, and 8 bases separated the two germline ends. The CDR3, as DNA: TGCAGCGTTGAAGATCCGGGAGACGAGCAGTACTTC. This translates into CSVEDPGDEQYF.

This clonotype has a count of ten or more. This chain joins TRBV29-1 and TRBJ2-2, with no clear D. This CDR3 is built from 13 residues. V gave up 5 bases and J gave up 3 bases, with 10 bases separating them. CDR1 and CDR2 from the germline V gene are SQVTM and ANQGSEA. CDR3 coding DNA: TGCAGCGTTTCCCTTTCCTACACCGGGGAGCTGTTTTTT. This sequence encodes CSVSLSYTGELFF.

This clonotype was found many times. CDR3 nucleotide sequence: TGCAGCGTTGAAACCGGACGCACGAACACCGGGGAGCTGTTTTTT. Its protein product is CSVETGRTNTGELFF. The chain recombines TRBV29-1 with TRBJ2-2; D is unclear. Per the germline V gene, CDR1 is SQVTM and CDR2 is ANQGSEA. Trimming shortened V by 2 bases and J by 0 bases, and 10 bases separated the two germline ends. This CDR3 has 15 residues.

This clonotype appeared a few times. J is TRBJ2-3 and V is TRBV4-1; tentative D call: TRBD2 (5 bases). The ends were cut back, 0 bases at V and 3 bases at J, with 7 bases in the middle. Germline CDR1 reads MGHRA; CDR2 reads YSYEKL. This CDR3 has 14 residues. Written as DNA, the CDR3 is TGCGCCAGCAGCCAAGATTGGAGGACAGATACGCAGTATTTT. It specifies CASSQDWRTDTQYF.

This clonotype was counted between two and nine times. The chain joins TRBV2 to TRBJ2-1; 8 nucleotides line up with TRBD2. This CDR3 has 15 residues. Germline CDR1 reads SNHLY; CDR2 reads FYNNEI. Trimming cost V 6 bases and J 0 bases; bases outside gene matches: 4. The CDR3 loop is CASRLLAVSYNEQFF. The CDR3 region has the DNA TGTGCCAGCAGGTTACTAGCGGTCTCCTACAATGAGCAGTTCTTC.

CDR3 in amino acids: CASGSGNTGELFF. The CDR3 DNA sequence: TGCGCCAGCGGGAGCGGGAACACCGGGGAGCTGTTTTTT. The V and J genes are TRBV5-1 and TRBJ2-2; D is possibly TRBD2 (5 bases). V lost 7 bases and J lost 1, with 8 bases in between. There are 13 residues in the CDR3. Germline loops: CDR1 SGHRS, CDR2 YFSETQ.

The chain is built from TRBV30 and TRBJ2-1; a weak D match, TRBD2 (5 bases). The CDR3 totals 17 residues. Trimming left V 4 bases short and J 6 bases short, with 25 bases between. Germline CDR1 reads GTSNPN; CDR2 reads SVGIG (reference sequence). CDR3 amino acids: CAWNSRRIARETNEQFF. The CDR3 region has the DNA TGTGCCTGGAACTCCCGGCGGATAGCGAGAGAAACCAATGAGCAGTTCTTC.

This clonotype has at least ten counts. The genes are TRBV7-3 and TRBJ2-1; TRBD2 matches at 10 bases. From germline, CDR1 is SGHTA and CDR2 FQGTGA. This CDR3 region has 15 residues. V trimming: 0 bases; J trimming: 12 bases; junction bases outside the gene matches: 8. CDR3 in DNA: TGTGCCAGCAGCTTAACGGCTAGCGGGGGCTCGGGGCAGTTCTTC. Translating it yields CASSLTASGGSGQFF.

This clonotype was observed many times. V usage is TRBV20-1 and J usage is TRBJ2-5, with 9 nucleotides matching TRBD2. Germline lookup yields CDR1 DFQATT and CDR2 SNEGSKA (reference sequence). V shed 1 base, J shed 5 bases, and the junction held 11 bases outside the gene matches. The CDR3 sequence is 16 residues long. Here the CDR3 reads CSARGSGRALMETQYF. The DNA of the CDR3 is TGCAGTGCTAGAGGTAGCGGGAGAGCATTAATGGAGACCCAGTACTTC.

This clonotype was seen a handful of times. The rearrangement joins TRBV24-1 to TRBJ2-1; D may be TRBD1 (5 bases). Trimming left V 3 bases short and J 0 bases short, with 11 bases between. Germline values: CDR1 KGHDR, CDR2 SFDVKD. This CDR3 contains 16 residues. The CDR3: CATSDRAGNSYNEQFF. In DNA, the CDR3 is TGTGCCACCAGTGATCGGGCAGGGAACTCCTACAATGAGCAGTTCTTC.

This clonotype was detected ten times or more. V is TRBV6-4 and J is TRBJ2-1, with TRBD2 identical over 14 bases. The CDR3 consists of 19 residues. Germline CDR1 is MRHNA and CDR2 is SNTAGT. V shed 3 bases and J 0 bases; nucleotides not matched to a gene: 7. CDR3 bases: TGTGCCAGCAGTGAACTCGGGACTAGCGGGAGATCCTCCTACAATGAGCAGTTCTTC. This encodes CASSELGTSGRSSYNEQFF.

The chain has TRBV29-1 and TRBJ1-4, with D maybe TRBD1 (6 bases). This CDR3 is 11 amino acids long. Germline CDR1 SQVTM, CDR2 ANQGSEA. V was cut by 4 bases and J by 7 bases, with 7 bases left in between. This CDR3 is CSVATGEKLFF. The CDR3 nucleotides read TGCAGCGTTGCGACAGGTGAAAAACTGTTTTTT.